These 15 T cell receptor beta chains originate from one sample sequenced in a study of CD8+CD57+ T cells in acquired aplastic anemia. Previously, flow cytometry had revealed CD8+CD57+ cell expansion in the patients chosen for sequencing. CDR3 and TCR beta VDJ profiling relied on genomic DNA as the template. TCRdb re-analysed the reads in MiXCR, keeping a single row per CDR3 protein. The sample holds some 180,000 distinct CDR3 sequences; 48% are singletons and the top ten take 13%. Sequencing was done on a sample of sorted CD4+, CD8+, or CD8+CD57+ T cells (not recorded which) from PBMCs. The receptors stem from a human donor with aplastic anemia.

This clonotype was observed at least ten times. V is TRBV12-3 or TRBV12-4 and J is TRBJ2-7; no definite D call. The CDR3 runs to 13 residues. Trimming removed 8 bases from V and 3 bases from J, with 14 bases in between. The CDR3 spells CASAIETHYEQYF. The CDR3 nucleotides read TGTGCCAGCGCCATCGAGACTCACTACGAGCAGTACTTC.

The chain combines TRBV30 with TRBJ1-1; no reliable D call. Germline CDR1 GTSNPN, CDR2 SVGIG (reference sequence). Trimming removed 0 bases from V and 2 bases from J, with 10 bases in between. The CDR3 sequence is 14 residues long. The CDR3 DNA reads TGTGCCTGGAGTGTACCAACAGCCAACACTGAAGCTTTCTTT. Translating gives CAWSVPTANTEAFF. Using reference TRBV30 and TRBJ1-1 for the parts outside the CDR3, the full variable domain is SQTIHQWPATLVQPVGSPLSLECTVEGTSNPNLYWYRQAAGRGLQLLFYSVGIGQISSEVPQNLSASRPQDRQFILSSKKLLLSDSGFYLCAWSVPTANTEAFFGQGTRLTVV.

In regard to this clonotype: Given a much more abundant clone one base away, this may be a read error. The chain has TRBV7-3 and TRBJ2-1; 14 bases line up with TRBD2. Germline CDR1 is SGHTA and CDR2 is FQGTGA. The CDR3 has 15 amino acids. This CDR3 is CASRLGTSGGNEQFF. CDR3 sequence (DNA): TGTGCCAGCCGCTTAGGGACTAGCGGGGGCAATGAGCAGTTCTTC.

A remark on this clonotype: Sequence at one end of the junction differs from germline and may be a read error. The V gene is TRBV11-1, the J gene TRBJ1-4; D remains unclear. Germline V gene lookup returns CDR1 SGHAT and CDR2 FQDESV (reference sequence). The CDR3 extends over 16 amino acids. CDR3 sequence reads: CASSLVPGDFNEELFF. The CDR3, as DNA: TGTGCCAGCAGCTTAGTCCCGGGTGACTTTAATGAAGAACTGTTTTTT.

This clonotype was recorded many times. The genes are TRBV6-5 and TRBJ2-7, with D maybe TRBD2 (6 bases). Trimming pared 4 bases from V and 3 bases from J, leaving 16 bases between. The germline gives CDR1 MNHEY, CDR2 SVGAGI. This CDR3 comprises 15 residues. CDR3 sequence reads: CASSSASTSNYEQYF. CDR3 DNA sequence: TGTGCCAGCAGTTCCGCCTCAACTAGCAACTACGAGCAGTACTTC.

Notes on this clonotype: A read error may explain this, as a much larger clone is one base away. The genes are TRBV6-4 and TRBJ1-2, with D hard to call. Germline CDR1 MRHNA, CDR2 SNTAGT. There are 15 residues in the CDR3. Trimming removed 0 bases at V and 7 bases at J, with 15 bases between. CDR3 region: CASSDSRGSQVGYTF. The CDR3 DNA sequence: TGTGCCAGCAGTGACTCGAGAGGGTCTCAGGTTGGCTACACCTTC.

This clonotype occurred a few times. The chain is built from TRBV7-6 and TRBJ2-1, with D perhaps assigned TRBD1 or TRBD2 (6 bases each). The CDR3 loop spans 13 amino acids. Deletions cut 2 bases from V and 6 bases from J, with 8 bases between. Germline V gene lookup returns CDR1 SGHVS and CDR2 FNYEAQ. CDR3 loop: CASSLKGGNEQFF. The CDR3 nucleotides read TGTGCCAGCAGCTTAAAGGGGGGCAATGAGCAGTTCTTC.

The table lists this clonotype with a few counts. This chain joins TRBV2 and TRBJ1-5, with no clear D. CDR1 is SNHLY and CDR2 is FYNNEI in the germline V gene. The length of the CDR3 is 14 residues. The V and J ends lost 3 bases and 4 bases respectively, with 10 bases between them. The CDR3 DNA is TGTGCCAGCAGTGAGGGGTGGGCGAATCAGCCCCAGCATTTT. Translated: CASSEGWANQPQHF.

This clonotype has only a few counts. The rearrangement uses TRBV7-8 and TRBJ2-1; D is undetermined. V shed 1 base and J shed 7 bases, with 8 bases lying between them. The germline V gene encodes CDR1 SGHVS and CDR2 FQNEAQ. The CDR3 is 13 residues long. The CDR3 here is CASSLGRRNEQFF. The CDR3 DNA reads TGTGCCAGCAGCTTAGGACGCCGAAATGAGCAGTTCTTC.

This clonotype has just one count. The CDR3 region is CASSKTGQGNYGYTF. The CDR3 DNA is TGTGCCAGTAGTAAGACGGGACAGGGGAACTATGGCTACACCTTC. The chain is built from TRBV19 and TRBJ1-2; 10 nucleotides line up with TRBD1. The junction had 4 bases not matched to a gene; V was cut back by 4 bases and J by 2 bases. The CDR3 spans 15 residues. Germline-derived CDR1 and CDR2 are LNHDA and SQIVND (reference sequence).

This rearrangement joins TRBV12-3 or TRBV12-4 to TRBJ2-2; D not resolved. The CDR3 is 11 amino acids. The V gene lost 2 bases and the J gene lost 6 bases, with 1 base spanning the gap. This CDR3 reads CASSLPGELFF. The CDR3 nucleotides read TGTGCCAGCAGTTTACCCGGGGAGCTGTTTTTT.

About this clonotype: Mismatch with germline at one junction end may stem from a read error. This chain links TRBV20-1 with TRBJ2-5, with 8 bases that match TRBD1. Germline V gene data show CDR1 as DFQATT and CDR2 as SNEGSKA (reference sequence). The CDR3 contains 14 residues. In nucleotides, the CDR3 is TGCAGTGCTAGAGTCGATACAGGGGGTGAGACCCGGTACTTC. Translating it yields CSARVDTGGETRYF.

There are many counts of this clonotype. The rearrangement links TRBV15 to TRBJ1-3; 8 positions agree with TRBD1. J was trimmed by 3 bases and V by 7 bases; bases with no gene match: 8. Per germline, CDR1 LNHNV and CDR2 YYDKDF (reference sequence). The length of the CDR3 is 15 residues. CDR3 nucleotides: TGTGCCACCACTACGGACAGGGTCGTTGGAAACACCATATATTTT. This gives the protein CATTTDRVVGNTIYF.

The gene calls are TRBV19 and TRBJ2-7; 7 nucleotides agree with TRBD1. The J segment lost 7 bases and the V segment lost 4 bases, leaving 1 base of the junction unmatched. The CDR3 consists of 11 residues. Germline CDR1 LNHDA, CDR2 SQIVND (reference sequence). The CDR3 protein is CASSKGQEQYF. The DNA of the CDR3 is TGTGCCAGTAGTAAGGGACAGGAGCAGTACTTC.

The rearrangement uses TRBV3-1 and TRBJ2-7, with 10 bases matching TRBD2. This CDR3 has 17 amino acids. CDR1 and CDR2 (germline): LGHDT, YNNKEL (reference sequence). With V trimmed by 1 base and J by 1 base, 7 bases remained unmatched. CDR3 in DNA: TGTGCCAGCAGCCAAGCGGATAGCGGGGGGAGGTCCTACGAGCAGTACTTC. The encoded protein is CASSQADSGGRSYEQYF.